The T cell receptor beta chain under discussion was sequenced for a study of T-cell memory formation after mild COVID-19. Study-level results: Contracting CD8+ clones were enriched in EMRA, CD4+ mainly in CM and EM.

Constant-segment-primed 5'RACE gave TCR alpha and TCR beta cDNA libraries with sample barcodes and UMIs. TCRdb reprocessed the 5' RACE reads with MiXCR, giving one entry per CDR3 protein. Of fewer than 250,000 distinct CDR3 sequences in the sample, less than 20% were seen once. This clonotype was seen only a few times. The antigen is unknown. This CDR3 contains 14 residues. Between the trimmed V and J ends, which lost 8 bases and 2 bases, there was a span of 17 bases. The V gene's germline CDR1 is SQVTM and CDR2 ANQGSEA. The sequence derives from an adult woman who had mild COVID-19 (a few samples of this study predate the infection). Cell type and time point are not known. Sequencing was performed on PBMCs or a T cell subset sorted from them (not recorded which). The genes are TRBV29-1 and TRBJ2-3; perhaps TRBD1 as D (6 bases). The CDR3 DNA follows: TGCAGCCTCCGGGGCAGGGGTTCCACAGATACGCAGTATTTT. It specifies CSLRGRGSTDTQYF.